The rows below give T cell receptor beta chains drawn from one sample of a study of cytomegalovirus exposure and HLA in healthy donors. Some clones are missing from TCRdb's copy, which holds only in-frame ones; the method was immunoSEQ multiplex PCR. Of around 96,000 clones in the sample, 50% to 80% were seen once. The source material was PBMCs. Every receptor here comes from a man in his sixties in good health and CMV-seronegative. Each CDR3 is given with its conserved first and last residue. Fields, in order: D gene, J gene, clone size, V gene, CDR3 protein, CDR3 DNA. D genes are given only for firm matches. Expanded clones are given a class, and other clones once, few, many or no size at all.

d_gene: TRBD1; j_gene: TRBJ1-4; abundance: once; v_gene: TRBV5-6; CDR3aa: CASSAGTGSGEKLFF; CDR3nt: TGTGCCAGCAGCGCTGGGACAGGGAGTGGTGAAAAACTGTTTTTT
d_gene: NA; j_gene: TRBJ1-2; abundance: few; v_gene: TRBV2; CDR3aa: CASSVRWGYTF; CDR3nt: TGTGCCAGCTCCGTTAGATGGGGCTACACCTTC
d_gene: NA; j_gene: TRBJ1-1; abundance: NA; v_gene: TRBV6-5; CDR3aa: CAGSGTKIEAFF; CDR3nt: TGTGCCGGCAGCGGGACAAAAATTGAAGCTTTCTTT
d_gene: NA; j_gene: TRBJ2-3; abundance: once; v_gene: TRBV15; CDR3aa: CATSRDWAGNSDTQYF; CDR3nt: TGTGCCACCAGCAGAGATTGGGCAGGGAATTCAGATACGCAGTATTTT
d_gene: TRBD1; j_gene: TRBJ1-1; abundance: NA; v_gene: TRBV2; CDR3aa: CARSPARGRNTEAFF; CDR3nt: TGTGCCAGGAGTCCGGCGAGGGGGCGGAACACTGAAGCTTTCTTT
d_gene: TRBD1; j_gene: TRBJ1-6; abundance: NA; v_gene: TRBV5-1; CDR3aa: CASSSLPGQDNSPLHF; CDR3nt: TGCGCCAGCAGCTCCTTACCGGGACAGGACAATTCACCCCTCCACTTT
d_gene: TRBD2; j_gene: TRBJ2-7; abundance: NA; v_gene: TRBV12-5; CDR3aa: CASGLLTSGRGHEQYF; CDR3nt: TGTGCTAGTGGTTTATTGACTAGCGGGAGGGGCCACGAGCAGTACTTC
d_gene: NA; j_gene: TRBJ2-1; abundance: NA; v_gene: TRBV5-6; CDR3aa: CASEWTGPNNEQFF; CDR3nt: TGTGCCAGCGAATGGACTGGACCTAACAATGAGCAGTTCTTC
d_gene: NA; j_gene: TRBJ1-1; abundance: NA; v_gene: TRBV7-3; CDR3aa: CASSSNTGLDTEAFF; CDR3nt: TGTGCCAGCAGCTCGAACACGGGTCTGGACACTGAAGCTTTCTTT
d_gene: TRBD1; j_gene: TRBJ1-2; abundance: NA; v_gene: TRBV19; CDR3aa: CASRRDWGQGTYGYTF; CDR3nt: TGTGCCAGTAGACGCGACTGGGGACAGGGGACCTATGGCTACACCTTC
d_gene: TRBD1; j_gene: TRBJ2-1; abundance: NA; v_gene: TRBV6-5; CDR3aa: CASRFTGVSYNEQFF; CDR3nt: TGTGCCAGCAGATTCACAGGGGTCTCCTACAATGAGCAGTTCTTC
d_gene: NA; j_gene: TRBJ1-3; abundance: many; v_gene: TRBV5-4; CDR3aa: CASSPWTGTRNTIYF; CDR3nt: TGCGCCAGCAGCCCCTGGACCGGGACACGAAACACCATATATTTT
d_gene: NA; j_gene: TRBJ1-3; abundance: NA; v_gene: TRBV15; CDR3aa: CATSVTANSGNTIYF; CDR3nt: TGTGCCACCAGCGTAACAGCTAACTCTGGAAACACCATATATTTT
d_gene: NA; j_gene: TRBJ1-2; abundance: NA; v_gene: TRBV9; CDR3aa: CASSVVGGGGYTF; CDR3nt: TGTGCCAGCAGCGTAGTGGGGGGGGGTGGCTACACCTTC
d_gene: NA; j_gene: TRBJ1-1; abundance: NA; v_gene: TRBV4-1; CDR3aa: CASSSLFPPGGDTEAFF; CDR3nt: TGCGCCAGCAGCTCACTTTTCCCCCCGGGGGGTGACACTGAAGCTTTCTTT
d_gene: NA; j_gene: TRBJ2-7; abundance: few; v_gene: TRBV5-4; CDR3aa: CASSLFLFDNFEQYF; CDR3nt: TGTGCCAGCAGCCTGTTTTTGTTTGATAACTTTGAGCAGTACTTC
d_gene: TRBD1; j_gene: TRBJ2-7; abundance: once; v_gene: TRBV19; CDR3aa: CASSIATGGSYEQYF; CDR3nt: TGTGCCAGTAGTATAGCTACAGGGGGAAGTTACGAGCAGTACTTC
d_gene: TRBD2; j_gene: TRBJ2-1; abundance: once; v_gene: TRBV5-4; CDR3aa: CASSRSSGSAEQFF; CDR3nt: TGTGCCAGCAGCCGTTCTAGCGGGAGCGCTGAGCAGTTCTTC
d_gene: NA; j_gene: TRBJ1-5; abundance: NA; v_gene: TRBV2; CDR3aa: CASSETRPQHF; CDR3nt: TGTGCCAGCAGTGAAACGAGGCCCCAGCATTTT
d_gene: NA; j_gene: TRBJ1-1; abundance: NA; v_gene: TRBV6-6; CDR3aa: CASTLSRGGNTEAFF; CDR3nt: TGTGCCAGCACCTTGAGTAGGGGCGGGAACACTGAAGCTTTCTTT
d_gene: NA; j_gene: TRBJ1-3; abundance: NA; v_gene: TRBV30; CDR3aa: CAWSNTGSGNTIYF; CDR3nt: TGTGCCTGGAGTAACACGGGCTCTGGAAACACCATATATTTT
d_gene: NA; j_gene: TRBJ1-3; abundance: NA; v_gene: TRBV28; CDR3aa: CASRNQVGFRSGNTIYF; CDR3nt: TGTGCCAGCAGGAATCAGGTGGGCTTTAGGTCTGGAAACACCATATATTTT